A selection of T cell receptor beta chains follows, all from one sample in a study of cytomegalovirus exposure and HLA in healthy donors. Only in-frame clones appear in the TCRdb table, and some are missing; sequencing was by immunoSEQ multiplex PCR. The sample consists of fewer than 200,000 clones, about 80% of them appearing once. Sequenced: PBMCs. The receptors were gathered from a woman aged 18-29 years in good health and CMV-seropositive. Both conserved end residues are part of each CDR3. D genes are given only for firm matches. Only part of the rows carry a size: once, few, many, or a class if the clone is expanded.

D gene: NA
clone size: NA
V gene: TRBV19
J gene: TRBJ1-1
CDR3 protein: CASSSYTEAFF
CDR3 DNA: TGTGCCAGTAGTTCCTACACTGAAGCTTTCTTT

D gene: TRBD1
clone size: NA
V gene: TRBV7-6
J gene: TRBJ2-2
CDR3 protein: CASSRKDTGGRGTGELFF
CDR3 DNA: TGTGCCAGCAGCCGTAAAGACACAGGGGGACGAGGTACCGGGGAGCTGTTTTTT

D gene: NA
clone size: NA
V gene: TRBV29-1
J gene: TRBJ1-2
CDR3 protein: CSVVTVNYGYTF
CDR3 DNA: TGCAGCGTTGTTACAGTGAACTATGGCTACACCTTC

D gene: NA
clone size: NA
V gene: TRBV2
J gene: TRBJ2-3
CDR3 protein: CASSEHPTDTQYF
CDR3 DNA: TGTGCCAGCAGTGAACATCCCACAGATACGCAGTATTTT

D gene: NA
clone size: NA
V gene: TRBV5-8
J gene: TRBJ2-7
CDR3 protein: CASSLIVVAYEQYF
CDR3 DNA: TGTGCCAGCAGCTTAATAGTAGTGGCCTACGAGCAGTACTTC

D gene: NA
clone size: NA
V gene: TRBV7-9
J gene: TRBJ2-1
CDR3 protein: CASSHNNEQFF
CDR3 DNA: TGTGCCAGCAGCCACAACAATGAGCAGTTCTTC

D gene: TRBD1
clone size: NA
V gene: TRBV5-4
J gene: TRBJ2-5
CDR3 protein: CASSLGQGAETQYF
CDR3 DNA: TGTGCCAGCAGCTTGGGCCAGGGGGCGGAGACCCAGTACTTC

D gene: TRBD2
clone size: NA
V gene: TRBV6-5
J gene: TRBJ2-1
CDR3 protein: CASKAGGQPEQFF
CDR3 DNA: TGTGCCAGCAAGGCGGGGGGGCAGCCCGAGCAGTTCTTC

D gene: NA
clone size: NA
V gene: TRBV6-5
J gene: TRBJ2-2
CDR3 protein: CASRSSTRVTGELFF
CDR3 DNA: TGTGCCAGCAGGTCCAGTACTAGGGTTACCGGGGAGCTGTTTTTT

D gene: NA
clone size: NA
V gene: TRBV5-1
J gene: TRBJ1-1
CDR3 protein: CASSTGGSGEAFF
CDR3 DNA: TGCGCCAGCAGCACCGGGGGGAGCGGTGAAGCTTTCTTT

D gene: NA
clone size: NA
V gene: TRBV2
J gene: TRBJ2-7
CDR3 protein: CASSWDGSEQYF
CDR3 DNA: TGTGCCAGCAGCTGGGACGGGAGCGAGCAGTACTTC

D gene: NA
clone size: NA
V gene: TRBV19
J gene: TRBJ2-7
CDR3 protein: CASRGPAQGGYEQYF
CDR3 DNA: TGTGCCAGTAGGGGCCCTGCCCAAGGGGGTTACGAGCAGTACTTC

D gene: TRBD2
clone size: NA
V gene: TRBV6-1
J gene: TRBJ2-1
CDR3 protein: CASSAFLLAGGYNEQFF
CDR3 DNA: TGTGCCAGCAGTGCCTTTCTACTAGCGGGGGGGTACAATGAGCAGTTCTTC

D gene: NA
clone size: NA
V gene: TRBV4-1
J gene: TRBJ1-3
CDR3 protein: CASSQGSAVGNTIYF
CDR3 DNA: TGCGCCAGCAGCCAAGGGAGCGCGGTTGGAAACACCATATATTTT

D gene: NA
clone size: NA
V gene: TRBV5-8
J gene: TRBJ1-6
CDR3 protein: CASSLGGQGSPLHF
CDR3 DNA: TGTGCCAGCAGCTTGGGGGGCCAGGGGTCACCCCTCCACTTT

D gene: TRBD1
clone size: NA
V gene: TRBV5-4
J gene: TRBJ1-1
CDR3 protein: CASSLTGTGGLGAFF
CDR3 DNA: TGTGCCAGCAGCCTAACCGGGACAGGGGGACTTGGGGCTTTCTTT

D gene: NA
clone size: NA
V gene: TRBV6-6
J gene: TRBJ1-5
CDR3 protein: CASTGTQNQPQHF
CDR3 DNA: TGTGCCAGCACCGGGACACAAAATCAGCCCCAGCATTTT

D gene: NA
clone size: NA
V gene: TRBV27
J gene: TRBJ2-7
CDR3 protein: CASSPPISYEQYF
CDR3 DNA: TGTGCCAGCAGCCCCCCCATTAGCTACGAGCAGTACTTC

D gene: TRBD1
clone size: NA
V gene: TRBV2
J gene: TRBJ2-7
CDR3 protein: CASKRNQGGPSYEQYF
CDR3 DNA: TGTGCCAGCAAGCGGAATCAAGGGGGCCCTTCCTACGAGCAGTACTTC

D gene: NA
clone size: NA
V gene: TRBV28
J gene: TRBJ2-7
CDR3 protein: CASSFSGDVYEQYF
CDR3 DNA: TGTGCCAGCAGTTTCTCGGGGGACGTCTACGAGCAGTACTTC

D gene: NA
clone size: NA
V gene: TRBV27
J gene: TRBJ2-5
CDR3 protein: CASSPWASGETQYF
CDR3 DNA: TGTGCCAGCAGTCCCTGGGCAAGCGGGGAGACCCAGTACTTC

D gene: NA
clone size: NA
V gene: TRBV6-6
J gene: TRBJ1-5
CDR3 protein: CASRKQGERGNQPQHF
CDR3 DNA: TGTGCCAGCAGGAAACAGGGAGAAAGGGGCAATCAGCCCCAGCATTTT

D gene: TRBD1
clone size: once
V gene: TRBV28
J gene: TRBJ1-2
CDR3 protein: CASRGTGVSSGYTF
CDR3 DNA: TGTGCCAGCAGAGGGACAGGGGTGTCTAGCGGCTACACCTTC

D gene: NA
clone size: NA
V gene: TRBV5-1
J gene: TRBJ1-4
CDR3 protein: CASTGGDTNEKLFF
CDR3 DNA: TGCGCCAGCACCGGAGGGGACACTAATGAAAAACTGTTTTTT

D gene: NA
clone size: few
V gene: TRBV11-2
J gene: TRBJ2-7
CDR3 protein: CASSLAALSSYEQYF
CDR3 DNA: TGTGCCAGCAGCTTAGCTGCTTTGAGCTCCTACGAGCAGTACTTC

D gene: NA
clone size: NA
V gene: TRBV9
J gene: TRBJ1-2
CDR3 protein: CASSVVGVSDGYTF
CDR3 DNA: TGTGCCAGCAGCGTAGTCGGGGTATCGGATGGCTACACCTTC

D gene: TRBD1
clone size: NA
V gene: TRBV19
J gene: TRBJ1-1
CDR3 protein: CASSGDRVTAPMRPEAFF
CDR3 DNA: TGTGCCAGTAGCGGAGACAGGGTGACGGCCCCTATGAGGCCTGAAGCTTTCTTT

D gene: TRBD1
clone size: NA
V gene: TRBV19
J gene: TRBJ1-2
CDR3 protein: CASTNGQEPGYTF
CDR3 DNA: TGTGCCAGCACTAATGGACAGGAGCCTGGCTACACCTTC

D gene: NA
clone size: NA
V gene: TRBV4-2
J gene: TRBJ1-5
CDR3 protein: CASSPQTNSNQPQHF
CDR3 DNA: TGTGCCAGCAGCCCCCAGACTAATAGCAATCAGCCCCAGCATTTT

D gene: NA
clone size: once
V gene: TRBV5-1
J gene: TRBJ2-7
CDR3 protein: CASSLASRGASYEQYF
CDR3 DNA: TGCGCCAGCAGCTTGGCCTCCCGGGGGGCCTCCTACGAGCAGTACTTC

D gene: TRBD1
clone size: NA
V gene: TRBV6-1
J gene: TRBJ1-6
CDR3 protein: CASSGQGEVGSPLHF
CDR3 DNA: TGTGCCAGCAGTGGACAGGGAGAGGTCGGTTCACCCCTCCACTTT

D gene: TRBD2
clone size: once
V gene: TRBV18
J gene: TRBJ2-1
CDR3 protein: CASSPLIPGLGYNEQFF
CDR3 DNA: TGTGCCAGCTCACCACTCATCCCGGGACTAGGGTACAATGAGCAGTTCTTC

D gene: TRBD2
clone size: few
V gene: TRBV2
J gene: TRBJ2-1
CDR3 protein: CASSEAGLAGVNEQFF
CDR3 DNA: TGTGCCAGCAGTGAAGCGGGGCTAGCGGGTGTTAATGAGCAGTTCTTC

D gene: NA
clone size: NA
V gene: TRBV6-5
J gene: TRBJ1-3
CDR3 protein: CASSSLTAGNTIYF
CDR3 DNA: TGTGCCAGCAGTTCACTGACAGCTGGAAACACCATATATTTT

D gene: NA
clone size: few
V gene: TRBV4-3
J gene: TRBJ1-2
CDR3 protein: CASSQGPGLRGYTF
CDR3 DNA: TGCGCCAGCAGCCAAGGGCCGGGATTGCGAGGCTACACCTTC

D gene: NA
clone size: once
V gene: TRBV5-6
J gene: TRBJ2-2
CDR3 protein: CASSLRGFTGELFF
CDR3 DNA: TGTGCCAGCAGCTTACGGGGGTTCACCGGGGAGCTGTTTTTT

D gene: NA
clone size: few
V gene: TRBV2
J gene: TRBJ2-7
CDR3 protein: CASTPFRDTTYEQYF
CDR3 DNA: TGTGCCAGCACCCCATTCCGGGACACTACCTACGAGCAGTACTTC

D gene: TRBD2
clone size: NA
V gene: TRBV19
J gene: TRBJ2-7
CDR3 protein: CATTSSGLAAEQYF
CDR3 DNA: TGTGCCACCACTTCGTCGGGACTAGCGGCCGAGCAGTACTTC

D gene: TRBD2
clone size: NA
V gene: TRBV7-9
J gene: TRBJ2-1
CDR3 protein: CASSLPFGTSGDNEQFF
CDR3 DNA: TGTGCCAGCAGCTTACCCTTCGGGACTAGCGGGGACAATGAGCAGTTCTTC

D gene: NA
clone size: NA
V gene: TRBV7-8
J gene: TRBJ2-7
CDR3 protein: CASSLVMSRGSYEQYF
CDR3 DNA: TGTGCCAGCAGCTTAGTGATGTCACGGGGCTCCTACGAGCAGTACTTC

D gene: TRBD1
clone size: NA
V gene: TRBV9
J gene: TRBJ2-1
CDR3 protein: CASSDRTGVDNEQFF
CDR3 DNA: TGTGCCAGCAGCGACCGGACAGGGGTAGACAATGAGCAGTTCTTC

D gene: NA
clone size: once
V gene: TRBV7-9
J gene: TRBJ2-7
CDR3 protein: CASSSEVRGANEQYF
CDR3 DNA: TGTGCCAGCAGCTCGGAAGTTCGCGGGGCAAACGAGCAGTACTTC

D gene: NA
clone size: NA
V gene: TRBV7-6
J gene: TRBJ1-1
CDR3 protein: CASSYLAGMNTEAFF
CDR3 DNA: TGTGCCAGCAGCTACCTGGCGGGCATGAACACTGAAGCTTTCTTT

D gene: NA
clone size: NA
V gene: TRBV2
J gene: TRBJ2-2
CDR3 protein: CASSEAPGTQDKNTGELFF
CDR3 DNA: TGTGCCAGCAGTGAAGCCCCCGGGACACAAGACAAGAACACCGGGGAGCTGTTTTTT

D gene: NA
clone size: NA
V gene: TRBV19
J gene: TRBJ2-5
CDR3 protein: CASSRRLVQETQYF
CDR3 DNA: TGTGCCAGTAGTAGAAGACTAGTGCAAGAGACCCAGTACTTC

D gene: TRBD1
clone size: NA
V gene: TRBV2
J gene: TRBJ1-1
CDR3 protein: CASSRGQLGTEAFF
CDR3 DNA: TGTGCCAGCAGTAGGGGACAGCTGGGGACTGAAGCTTTCTTT

D gene: NA
clone size: once
V gene: TRBV18
J gene: TRBJ2-1
CDR3 protein: CASSPTSQLNEQFF
CDR3 DNA: TGTGCCAGCTCACCCACTAGTCAGTTGAATGAGCAGTTCTTC